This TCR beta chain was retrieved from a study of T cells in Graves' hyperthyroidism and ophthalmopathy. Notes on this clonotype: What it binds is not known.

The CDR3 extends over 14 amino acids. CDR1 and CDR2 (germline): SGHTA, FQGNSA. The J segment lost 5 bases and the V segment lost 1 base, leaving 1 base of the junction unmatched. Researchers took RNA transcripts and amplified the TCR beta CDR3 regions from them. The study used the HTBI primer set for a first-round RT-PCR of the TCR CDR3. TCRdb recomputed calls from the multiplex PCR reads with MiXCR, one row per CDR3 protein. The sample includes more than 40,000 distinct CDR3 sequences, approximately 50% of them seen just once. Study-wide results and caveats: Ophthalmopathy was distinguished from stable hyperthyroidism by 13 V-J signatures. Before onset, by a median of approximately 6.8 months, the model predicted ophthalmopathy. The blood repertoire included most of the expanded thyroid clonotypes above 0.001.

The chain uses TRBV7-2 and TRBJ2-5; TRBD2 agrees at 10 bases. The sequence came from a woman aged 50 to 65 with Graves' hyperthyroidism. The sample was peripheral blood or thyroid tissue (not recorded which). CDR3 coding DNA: TGTGCCAGCAGCTTAGAAGCGGGAGGGGAGACCCAGTACTTC. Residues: CASSLEAGGETQYF.